This is a list of T cell receptor beta chains from one sample in a study of blood T cell repertoires in COVID-19. The table came from immunoSEQ multiplex PCR; TCRdb's copy has only in-frame clones and leaves some out. Altogether tens of thousands of clones are present, less than 85% being singletons, with the ten largest covering 9.5% to 15%. Material for sequencing was peripheral blood. The receptors originated from a man aged 55 to 70 with active COVID-19. The CDR3 runs from the conserved cysteine through the conserved F or W. Each record gives: clone size, D gene, J gene, V gene, CDR3 protein, CDR3 DNA. A D gene is named only where the DNA matches it firmly. Not all rows give a size; the values are once, few, many and, for expanded clones, a class.

clone size: NA
D gene: NA
J gene: TRBJ2-4
V gene: TRBV2
CDR3 protein: CASSEGLAKNIQYF
CDR3 DNA: TGTGCCAGCAGTGAAGGACTAGCCAAAAACATTCAGTACTTC

clone size: NA
D gene: TRBD1
J gene: TRBJ1-2
V gene: TRBV2
CDR3 protein: CASSEDRGPRRGGYTF
CDR3 DNA: TGTGCCAGCAGTGAGGACAGGGGGCCTCGACGCGGGGGCTACACCTTC

clone size: NA
D gene: NA
J gene: TRBJ2-3
V gene: TRBV9
CDR3 protein: CASSGVLRGRADTQYF
CDR3 DNA: TGTGCCAGCAGCGGGGTCCTTAGGGGAAGAGCAGATACGCAGTATTTT

clone size: NA
D gene: TRBD2
J gene: TRBJ2-5
V gene: TRBV2
CDR3 protein: CASRAGTSGETQYF
CDR3 DNA: TGTGCCAGCAGGGCAGGGACTAGCGGAGAGACCCAGTACTTC

clone size: NA
D gene: NA
J gene: TRBJ1-3
V gene: TRBV3-1/TRBV3-2
CDR3 protein: CASSHLLVSGNTIYF
CDR3 DNA: TGTGCCAGCAGCCATCTACTGGTCTCTGGAAACACCATATATTTT

clone size: few
D gene: NA
J gene: TRBJ2-7
V gene: TRBV5-4
CDR3 protein: CASSLSVDSTYEQYF
CDR3 DNA: TGTGCCAGCAGCTTGTCCGTGGACAGCACCTACGAGCAGTACTTC

clone size: NA
D gene: NA
J gene: TRBJ1-2
V gene: TRBV11-3
CDR3 protein: CASSPSGIGYGYTF
CDR3 DNA: TGTGCCAGCAGCCCTTCAGGGATTGGCTATGGCTACACCTTC

clone size: NA
D gene: TRBD2
J gene: TRBJ2-1
V gene: TRBV7-9
CDR3 protein: CASSPGSGGSYNEQFF
CDR3 DNA: TGTGCCAGCAGCCCAGGCAGCGGGGGCTCCTACAATGAGCAGTTCTTC

clone size: NA
D gene: TRBD1
J gene: TRBJ2-3
V gene: TRBV19
CDR3 protein: CASSISGQGFRTQYF
CDR3 DNA: TGTGCCAGTAGTATCTCGGGACAGGGGTTCCGTACGCAGTATTTT

clone size: once
D gene: NA
J gene: TRBJ2-6
V gene: TRBV7-6
CDR3 protein: CASSRGPDSGANVLTF
CDR3 DNA: TGTGCCAGCAGCCGCGGGCCCGACTCTGGGGCCAACGTCCTGACTTTC

clone size: NA
D gene: NA
J gene: TRBJ1-1
V gene: TRBV18
CDR3 protein: CASRPGTSNTEAFF
CDR3 DNA: TGTGCCAGCAGACCCGGGACATCTAACACTGAAGCTTTCTTT

clone size: few
D gene: TRBD1
J gene: TRBJ1-2
V gene: TRBV10-3
CDR3 protein: CAISGPDRGMNGYTF
CDR3 DNA: TGTGCCATCAGTGGCCCGGACAGGGGGATGAATGGCTACACCTTC

clone size: large
D gene: NA
J gene: TRBJ1-1
V gene: TRBV6-5
CDR3 protein: CASSYSGQANTEAFF
CDR3 DNA: TGTGCCAGCAGTTACTCTGGCCAGGCGAACACTGAAGCTTTCTTT

clone size: NA
D gene: TRBD1
J gene: TRBJ1-5
V gene: TRBV19
CDR3 protein: CASSMAGGSNQPQHF
CDR3 DNA: TGTGCCAGTAGTATGGCAGGGGGAAGCAATCAGCCCCAGCATTTT

clone size: NA
D gene: TRBD2
J gene: TRBJ2-3
V gene: TRBV5-1
CDR3 protein: CASSLDGTTSTDTQYF
CDR3 DNA: TGCGCCAGCAGCTTGGACGGGACTACTAGCACAGATACGCAGTATTTT

clone size: NA
D gene: TRBD1
J gene: TRBJ1-1
V gene: TRBV5-1
CDR3 protein: CASSLQGAQTEAFF
CDR3 DNA: TGCGCCAGCAGCTTACAGGGGGCCCAGACTGAAGCTTTCTTT

clone size: NA
D gene: NA
J gene: TRBJ2-7
V gene: TRBV18
CDR3 protein: CASSPPHGAYHEQYF
CDR3 DNA: TGTGCCAGCTCACCACCGCATGGGGCCTACCACGAGCAGTACTTC

clone size: NA
D gene: TRBD2
J gene: TRBJ2-1
V gene: TRBV24-1
CDR3 protein: CATSGEGLAGGPSYNEQFF
CDR3 DNA: TGTGCCACCAGTGGGGAGGGACTAGCGGGAGGGCCCTCCTACAATGAGCAGTTCTTC

clone size: NA
D gene: TRBD2
J gene: TRBJ2-7
V gene: TRBV15
CDR3 protein: CATSRGGLAGDRYEQYF
CDR3 DNA: TGTGCCACCAGCAGAGGAGGACTAGCGGGAGACCGCTACGAGCAGTACTTC

clone size: NA
D gene: TRBD1
J gene: TRBJ1-5
V gene: TRBV6-5
CDR3 protein: CASRLGQGGNQPQHF
CDR3 DNA: TGTGCCAGCAGATTAGGACAGGGTGGCAATCAGCCCCAGCATTTT

clone size: NA
D gene: TRBD2
J gene: TRBJ2-1
V gene: TRBV5-4
CDR3 protein: CASSLRGLAGADEQFF
CDR3 DNA: TGTGCCAGCAGCTTGCGGGGACTAGCGGGAGCTGATGAGCAGTTCTTC

clone size: NA
D gene: NA
J gene: TRBJ2-2
V gene: TRBV24-1
CDR3 protein: CATQTGGPGELFF
CDR3 DNA: TGTGCCACACAAACCGGGGGTCCCGGGGAGCTGTTTTTT